These T cell receptor beta chains were read from a single sample in a study of cytomegalovirus exposure and HLA in healthy donors. Profiling relied on immunoSEQ multiplex PCR, and the TCRdb table lists in-frame clones only, not all of them. Of about 120,000 clones listed, over 60% are singletons. Sequencing was performed on PBMCs. The receptors were gathered from a female donor in good health and CMV-seronegative. The conserved cysteine and the conserved F or W are not part of the CDR3 here. Only part of the rows carry a size: once, few, many, or a class if the clone is expanded.

clone_size j_call v_call cdr3_aa
once TRBJ2-5 TRBV4-1 ASSHPGGEETQY
few TRBJ1-1 TRBV2 ASRDSSNTEAF
. TRBJ1-4 TRBV7-2 ASSSNRGGEKLF
. TRBJ1-5 TRBV5-6 ASSYGSRGDQPQH
. TRBJ2-6 TRBV7-6 ASSFGGNSGANVLT
. TRBJ1-1 TRBV5-6 ASRNMVNTEAF
. TRBJ1-5 TRBV15 ATSTGGNQPQH
. TRBJ2-5 TRBV11-2 ASNRLMETQY
. TRBJ2-5 TRBV4-1 ASSHEVIGAGFETQY
. TRBJ2-1 TRBV25-1 ASRVSSYNEQF
. TRBJ1-4 TRBV12-5 ASGSRDRGSEKLF
. TRBJ2-4 TRBV9 ASSVYSAGNIQY
. TRBJ2-3 TRBV6-5 ASSYAEGTTDTQY
. TRBJ1-1 TRBV6-6 ASSGRSRGTEAF
. TRBJ1-1 TRBV5-4 VSSFPDRRNTEAF
. TRBJ1-3 TRBV19 ASSITGVSGNTIY
. TRBJ1-6 TRBV5-5 ASSVQGAGGSPLH
. TRBJ2-7 TRBV30 AWSGQGTQY